The 24 T cell receptor beta chains in this list originate from one sample, sequenced in a study of blood T cell repertoires in COVID-19. Sequencing was performed with immunoSEQ multiplex PCR; in TCRdb, only in-frame clones are kept and a portion is missing. The repertoire holds 150,000 to 200,000 clones, with roughly nine tenths as singletons. Sequenced sample: peripheral blood. The receptors were sampled from a woman between 65 and 79 years old with acute or convalescent COVID-19.

This clone has a single count. This chain joins TRBV27 and TRBJ1-2; weak D call: TRBD1 (5 bases). The CDR3 contains 14 residues. In germline, CDR1 is MNHEY, CDR2 SMNVEV (reference sequence). Trimming shortened V by 6 bases and J by 0 bases, and 11 bases separated the two germline ends. The CDR3 nucleotides are TGTGCCAGCAGCCCCCAGGACACTAACTATGGCTACACCTTC. The encoded protein is CASSPQDTNYGYTF.

This chain joins TRBV4-3 and TRBJ2-1, with a weak D call TRBD1 (6 bases). The V gene lost 0 bases and the J gene lost 4 bases, with 13 bases spanning the gap. This CDR3 contains 16 residues. Germline CDR1 and CDR2: LGHNA and YSLEER. CDR3 sequence: CASSQDLTGSYNEQFF. The CDR3 DNA reads TGCGCCAGCAGCCAAGATCTAACAGGGAGTTACAATGAGCAGTTCTTC.

This clone was observed a handful of times. The chain carries TRBV7-9 and TRBJ1-1; D perhaps matches TRBD1 (5 bases). V lost 4 bases and J lost 4, with 16 bases in between. CDR3 length: 15 amino acids. Germline CDR1 is SEHNR and CDR2 is FQNEAQ (reference sequence). The CDR3 nucleotides are TGTGCCAGCAGCTCGGAGGGGTACCCCGCCACTGAAGCTTTCTTT. This encodes CASSSEGYPATEAFF.

The V and J genes are TRBV2 and TRBJ1-1; a possible D gene is TRBD1 (6 bases). Germline loops: CDR1 SNHLY, CDR2 FYNNEI. The CDR3 consists of 14 residues. Trimming stripped 5 bases from V and 1 base from J, with 11 bases between. This CDR3 reads CASSYRVGNTEAFF. The CDR3, as DNA: TGTGCCAGCAGTTACAGGGTCGGGAACACTGAAGCTTTCTTT.

The chain carries TRBV5-4 and TRBJ2-7, with 8 positions matching TRBD2. V trimming: 4 bases; J trimming: 1 base; junction bases outside the gene matches: 7. The length of the CDR3 is 15 residues. The germline CDR1 and CDR2 sequences are SGHNT and YYREEE (reference sequence). CDR3 loop: CASSRSGANSYEQYF. Written as DNA, the CDR3 is TGTGCCAGCAGCCGTAGCGGGGCCAATTCCTACGAGCAGTACTTC.

The CDR3 is CASSVYGGGNLNEQFF. The CDR3 nucleotides are TGTGCCAGCAGCGTATATGGCGGGGGGAACTTAAATGAGCAGTTCTTC. The chain has TRBV9 and TRBJ2-1, with 8 nucleotides matching TRBD2. Trimming cost V 1 base and J 7 bases; bases outside gene matches: 10. CDR3 length: 16 residues. Germline CDR1 reads SGDLS; CDR2 reads YYNGEE.

This chain links TRBV28 with TRBJ2-2; a possible D gene is TRBD2 (5 bases). Trimming shortened V by 5 bases and J by 2 bases, and 9 bases separated the two germline ends. Germline CDR1 MDHEN, CDR2 SYDVKM. The CDR3 runs 14 residues. CDR3 residues: CASSLSVNTGELFF. The CDR3 nucleotides are TGTGCCAGCAGTCTTAGCGTAAACACCGGGGAGCTGTTTTTT.

This clone was observed a single time. The chain is built from TRBV7-9 and TRBJ1-6; D possibly corresponds to TRBD1 (5 bases). Trimming removed 0 bases from V and 9 bases from J, with 15 bases in between. The length of the CDR3 is 16 residues. Germline CDR1 reads SEHNR; CDR2 reads FQNEAQ (reference sequence). The CDR3, as DNA: TGTGCCAGCAGCTTAGCAGATCCGGGGGATGGTTCACCCCTCCACTTT. Translation gives CASSLADPGDGSPLHF. The whole variable domain, filled in from reference TRBV7-9 and TRBJ1-6, reads DTGVSQNPRHKITKRGQNVTFRCDPISEHNRLYWYRQTLGQGPEFLTYFQNEAQLEKSRLLSDRFSAERPKGSFSTLEIQRTEQGDSAMYLCASSLADPGDGSPLHFGNGTRLTVT.

The chain couples TRBV19 to TRBJ1-2; D unclear. Germline CDR1 is LNHDA and CDR2 is SQIVND (reference sequence). There are 15 residues in the CDR3. V dropped 5 bases and J dropped 3 bases, with 16 bases sitting between them. CDR3 loop: CASSADDFIYYGYTF. The DNA for the CDR3 is TGTGCCAGTAGTGCCGACGACTTTATTTACTATGGCTACACCTTC.

V is TRBV5-1 and J is TRBJ2-2; no definite D call. Between the trimmed V and J ends, which lost 0 bases and 2 bases, there was a span of 8 bases. The CDR3 totals 15 residues. CDR1 is SGHRS and CDR2 is YFSETQ in the germline V gene. The CDR3 here is CASSLGEANTGELFF. The CDR3 region has the DNA TGCGCCAGCAGCTTGGGAGAGGCAAACACCGGGGAGCTGTTTTTT.

The chain carries TRBV9 and TRBJ2-3; 8 bases match TRBD1. The CDR3 is made up of 16 amino acids. The V gene's germline CDR1 is SGDLS and CDR2 YYNGEE. Unmatched junction bases numbered 5, after V lost 0 bases and J lost 2 bases. The DNA for the CDR3 is TGTGCCAGCAGCGTAGGCAGGGGGCTGAACACAGATACGCAGTATTTT. Protein sequence: CASSVGRGLNTDTQYF. Combining the CDR3 with reference TRBV9 and TRBJ2-3 gives the whole variable domain DSGVTQTPKHLITATGQRVTLRCSPRSGDLSVYWYQQSLDQGLQFLIQYYNGEERAKGNILERFSAQQFPDLHSELNLSSLELGDSALYFCASSVGRGLNTDTQYFGPGTRLTVL.

The rearrangement links TRBV6-5 to TRBJ2-1; 7 bases match TRBD1. Germline V gene data show CDR1 as MNHEY and CDR2 as SVGAGI. Trimming removed 5 bases from V and 2 bases from J; junction bases left unmatched: 6. The CDR3 is 15 amino acids. CDR3 region: CASSPTGTAYNEQFF. In DNA, the CDR3 is TGTGCCAGCAGTCCAACCGGGACAGCCTACAATGAGCAGTTCTTC.

The chain combines TRBV3-1 (or the pseudogene TRBV3-2) with TRBJ1-1; 7 bases are shared with TRBD1. The CDR3 extends over 14 amino acids. Trimming took 0 bases from V and 8 from J; bases not matched to a gene: 6. Per the germline V gene, CDR1 is LGHDT and CDR2 is YNNKEL (reference sequence). CDR3 amino acids: CASSQEIGGQEAFF. The CDR3 DNA sequence: TGTGCCAGCAGCCAAGAGATTGGGGGACAGGAAGCTTTCTTT.

The chain joins TRBV2 to TRBJ1-4, with D tentatively TRBD1 (6 bases). The germline V gene encodes CDR1 SNHLY and CDR2 FYNNEI. There are 14 residues in the CDR3. The ends were cut back, 3 bases at V and 6 bases at J, with 11 bases in the middle. CDR3 sequence reads: CASSDSQGYEKLFF. Here the CDR3 DNA reads TGTGCCAGCAGTGACTCGCAGGGGTATGAAAAACTGTTTTTT.

CDR3 sequence (DNA): TGCGCCAGCAGCCAAGGGCTCGGGGGATCCCACACAGATACGCAGTATTTT. Residues: CASSQGLGGSHTDTQYF. This sequence joins TRBV4-3 and TRBJ2-3, with TRBD2 as a possible D gene (6 bases). Germline loops: CDR1 LGHNA, CDR2 YSLEER. The CDR3 length is 17 residues. The V end lost 1 base, the J end lost 2 bases, and 16 bases lay between the germline ends.

The V call is TRBV13, the J call TRBJ1-6, with 10 bases fitting TRBD1. This CDR3 region has 16 residues. J was trimmed by 12 bases and V by 5 bases; bases with no gene match: 13. Germline CDR1 reads PRHDT; CDR2 reads FYEKMQ (reference sequence). CDR3 nucleotides: TGTGCCAGCAGCCTCGGGACAGGGGATACCAGAAGACCCCTCCACTTT. Amino acids: CASSLGTGDTRRPLHF.

The chain employs TRBV3-1 (or the pseudogene TRBV3-2) and TRBJ2-7; D perhaps matches TRBD2 (6 bases). This CDR3 has 15 amino acids. Germline CDR1 and CDR2: LGHDT and YNNKEL (reference sequence). Between the trimmed V and J ends, which lost 4 bases and 3 bases, there was a span of 16 bases. The DNA for the CDR3 is TGTGCCAGCAGCCTAGCCGGAGGGAAGAACTACGAGCAGTACTTC. Protein sequence: CASSLAGGKNYEQYF.

V gene TRBV6-2 or TRBV6-3 combines with J gene TRBJ2-7, with 11 bases lining up with TRBD2. Germline V lookup: CDR1 MNHEY, CDR2 SVGEGT. This CDR3 is built from 17 residues. After removal of 2 bases from V and 1 base from J, the junction contained 7 bases not matched to a gene. The CDR3 nucleotides read TGTGCCAGCAGTTACCGTACTAGCGGGAGTCAGTCCTACGAGCAGTACTTC. Amino acids: CASSYRTSGSQSYEQYF.

The CDR3 DNA reads as TGTGCCAGCAGCCCCACCCCGACTAGAGACAATGAGCAGTTCTTC. This gives the protein CASSPTPTRDNEQFF. The rearrangement links TRBV9 to TRBJ2-1; a possible D gene is TRBD2 (6 bases). The germline V gene has CDR1 SGDLS and CDR2 YYNGEE. There are 15 residues in the CDR3. Trimming pared 4 bases from V and 5 bases from J, leaving 16 bases between.

V usage is TRBV2 and J usage is TRBJ1-1; D unclear. The CDR3 spans 13 residues. Germline CDR1 and CDR2: SNHLY and FYNNEI. V was cut by 5 bases and J by 3 bases, with 10 bases left in between. For the CDR3, the DNA is TGTGCCAGCAGTACAAACCGGGACACTGAAGCTTTCTTT. Translation: CASSTNRDTEAFF.

The V gene is TRBV9, the J gene TRBJ2-1; TRBD1 matches 12 bases. The CDR3 contains 19 residues. CDR1 is SGDLS and CDR2 is YYNGEE in the germline V gene. V dropped 4 bases and J dropped 0; count of bases not matched to a gene: 11. The CDR3 bases are TGTGCCAGCAGCACTACCGGGACAGGGGGCCCTCGCTCCTACAATGAGCAGTTCTTC. Protein product: CASSTTGTGGPRSYNEQFF.

V is TRBV25-1 and J is TRBJ2-5, with 8 bases lining up with TRBD2. There are 15 residues in the CDR3. Trimming cost V 6 bases and J 1 base; bases outside gene matches: 7. Germline assignment: CDR1 MGHDK and CDR2 SYGVNS. CDR3 protein: CASRSSGSPQETQYF. The CDR3 DNA follows: TGTGCCAGCAGGTCTAGCGGGTCACCCCAAGAGACCCAGTACTTC.

This clone was seen a few times. The J gene is TRBJ2-1, the V gene TRBV30, with TRBD2 identical over 12 bases. From germline, CDR1 is GTSNPN and CDR2 SVGIG (reference sequence). With V trimmed by 2 bases and J by 2 bases, 4 bases remained unmatched. The CDR3 has 16 residues. The CDR3 sequence: CAWSRASGRAYNEQFF. The DNA for the CDR3 is TGTGCCTGGAGTAGGGCTAGCGGGAGGGCCTACAATGAGCAGTTCTTC.

The rearrangement uses TRBV24-1 and TRBJ2-3, with TRBD2 matching 13 bases. The CDR3 runs 18 residues. The trim removed 4 bases at V and 6 bases at J, leaving 12 bases unmatched. CDR1 KGHDR and CDR2 SFDVKD come from the germline V gene. This chain's CDR3 is CATSDPWRLAGGWDTQYF. As DNA, the CDR3 is TGTGCCACCAGTGACCCATGGCGACTAGCGGGGGGTTGGGATACGCAGTATTTT.